A selection of T cell receptor beta chains follows, all from one sample in a study of shared clonotypes between healthy human individuals. Only in-frame clones appear in the TCRdb table, and some are missing; sequencing was by immunoSEQ multiplex PCR. Here the sample spans more than 1.2 million clones, around 98.5% being singletons. Material: naive CD4+ T cells sorted from blood. These receptors came from a man aged 25 to 40 in good health. CDR3s include the opening cysteine and the closing phenylalanine or tryptophan. D genes are given only for firm matches. Not all rows give a size; the values are once, few, many and, for expanded clones, a class.

D gene,clone size,V gene,J gene,CDR3 protein,CDR3 DNA
TRBD2,.,TRBV2,TRBJ2-7,CASSEIAGGEQYF,TGTGCCAGCAGTGAAATCGCGGGAGGCGAGCAGTACTTC
TRBD2,.,TRBV7-8,TRBJ2-1,CASSFGGAYNEQFF,TGTGCCAGCAGCTTCGGGGGGGCCTACAATGAGCAGTTCTTC
TRBD1,.,TRBV11-2,TRBJ2-5,CASRTYRGEGETQYF,TGTGCCAGCAGGACCTACAGGGGAGAGGGGGAGACCCAGTACTTC
TRBD1,.,TRBV14,TRBJ2-1,CASSPLTGIYNEQFF,TGTGCCAGCAGCCCTCTGACAGGGATCTACAATGAGCAGTTCTTC
.,.,TRBV15,TRBJ2-7,CATSRDRSITPYEQYF,TGTGCCACCAGCAGAGATCGGAGCATAACCCCCTACGAGCAGTACTTC
.,.,TRBV7-2,TRBJ1-1,CASSLVAGTGYGNSEAFF,TGTGCCAGCAGCTTAGTTGCGGGAACAGGGTACGGGAACTCTGAAGCTTTCTTT
.,.,TRBV29-1,TRBJ2-2,CSVDSGGGNTGELFF,TGCAGCGTTGATTCCGGTGGGGGAAACACCGGGGAGCTGTTTTTT
.,.,TRBV29-1,TRBJ2-1,CSTMTGSYNEQFF,TGCAGCACTATGACCGGGAGCTACAATGAGCAGTTCTTC
.,.,TRBV7-9,TRBJ2-2,CASSLGSGKTGELFF,TGTGCCAGCAGCTTGGGTTCAGGGAAAACCGGGGAGCTGTTTTTT
TRBD2,.,TRBV7-3,TRBJ2-5,CASSPGTSGEETQYF,TGTGCCAGCAGCCCTGGGACTAGCGGGGAAGAGACCCAGTACTTC
TRBD1,.,TRBV20-1,TRBJ2-1,CARGRYNEQFF,TGCGCGAGGGGGCGATACAATGAGCAGTTCTTC
.,.,TRBV9,TRBJ2-7,CASSPGARHSYEQYF,TGTGCCAGCAGCCCCGGAGCTCGTCACTCCTACGAGCAGTACTTC
.,.,TRBV11-3,TRBJ2-3,CASAMGPSTDTQYF,TGTGCCAGTGCGATGGGACCAAGCACAGATACGCAGTATTTT
.,once,TRBV6-1,TRBJ1-1,CASSAERLNTEAFF,TGTGCCAGCAGTGCAGAAAGATTGAACACTGAAGCTTTCTTT
.,.,TRBV5-1,TRBJ2-5,CASSLVGPETQYF,TGCGCCAGCAGCTTGGTCGGGCCAGAGACCCAGTACTTC
.,.,TRBV27,TRBJ2-7,CASSSFPPTFSGYEQYF,TGTGCCAGCAGTTCGTTCCCCCCGACATTTTCTGGCTACGAGCAGTACTTC
.,.,TRBV10-3,TRBJ2-5,CAISVAGQGRREETQYF,TGTGCCATCAGCGTCGCGGGGCAGGGTCGGAGGGAGGAGACCCAGTACTTC
.,.,TRBV5-1,TRBJ2-2,CASSPYLTTGELFF,TGCGCCAGCAGCCCATACTTGACCACCGGGGAGCTGTTTTTT
TRBD2,.,TRBV7-2,TRBJ2-1,CASSRLAGANEQFF,TGTGCCAGCAGCCGACTAGCGGGAGCCAATGAGCAGTTCTTC
.,.,TRBV10-3,TRBJ2-7,CAISDHSYEQYF,TGTGCCATCAGTGACCACTCCTACGAGCAGTACTTC
TRBD2,.,TRBV18,TRBJ2-2,CASSSIAGEDTGELFF,TGTGCCAGCTCATCGATAGCGGGAGAGGACACCGGGGAGCTGTTTTTT
TRBD2,.,TRBV9,TRBJ2-5,CASSVALREGETQYF,TGTGCCAGCAGCGTAGCTTTAAGGGAGGGCGAGACCCAGTACTTC
TRBD1,.,TRBV2,TRBJ1-5,CASRARTGKDQPQHF,TGTGCCAGCAGGGCCCGGACAGGGAAGGATCAGCCCCAGCATTTT
.,.,TRBV5-6,TRBJ2-5,CASSRVQETQHF,TGTGCCAGCAGCCGCGTGCAAGAGACCCAGCACTTC
.,.,TRBV5-1,TRBJ2-1,CASSLEVPPASDEQFF,TGCGCCAGCAGCTTGGAGGTTCCGCCAGCCTCGGATGAGCAGTTCTTC
TRBD1,.,TRBV28,TRBJ2-1,CASRADRGTFF,TGTGCCAGCAGAGCGGACAGGGGAACGTTCTTC
.,.,TRBV9,TRBJ2-7,CASSAPVLPEQYF,TGTGCCAGCAGCGCCCCCGTCCTCCCAGAGCAGTACTTC
.,once,TRBV5-1,TRBJ2-1,CASSAGSKGSYNEQFF,TGCGCCAGCAGCGCCGGGTCAAAAGGCTCCTACAATGAGCAGTTCTTC
.,.,TRBV27,TRBJ2-7,CASPLGRDYEQYF,TGTGCCAGCCCTCTGGGCAGGGACTACGAGCAGTACTTC